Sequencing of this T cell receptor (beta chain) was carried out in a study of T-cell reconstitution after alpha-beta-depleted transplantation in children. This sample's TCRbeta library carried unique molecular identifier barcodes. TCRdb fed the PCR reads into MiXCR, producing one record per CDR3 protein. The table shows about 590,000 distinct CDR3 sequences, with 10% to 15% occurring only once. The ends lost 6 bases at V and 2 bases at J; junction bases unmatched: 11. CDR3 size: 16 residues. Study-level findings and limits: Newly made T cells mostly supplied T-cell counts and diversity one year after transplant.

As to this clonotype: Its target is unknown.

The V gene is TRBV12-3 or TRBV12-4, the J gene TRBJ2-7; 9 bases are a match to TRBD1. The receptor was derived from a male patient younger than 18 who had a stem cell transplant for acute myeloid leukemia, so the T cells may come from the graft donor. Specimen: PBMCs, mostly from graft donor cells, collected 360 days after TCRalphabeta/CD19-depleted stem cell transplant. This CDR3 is CASSEPGQGSPYEQYF. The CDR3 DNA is TGTGCCAGCAGCGAACCGGGACAGGGTTCTCCCTACGAGCAGTACTTC.